The 27 T cell receptor beta chains presented below share a single source sample, sequenced in a study of blood T cells in healthy people across ages. Then a second PCR, running about 7 to 11 cycles, was carried out with a sample-barcoded 5' primer and a J-beta primer mix. TCRdb re-called the 5' RACE reads through MiXCR, storing one row per CDR3 protein. The sample lists about 1,600,000 distinct CDR3 sequences; roughly 40% were seen once. Sample: blood. These receptors all come from a woman between 18 and 29 years old in good health.

The J gene is TRBJ2-7, the V gene TRBV4-2; D gene unclear. CDR1 is LGHNA and CDR2 is YNFKEQ in the germline V gene. The length of the CDR3 is 16 residues. V was clipped by 1 base and J by 2 bases, with 15 bases between them. CDR3 region: CASSQVQASSPYEQYF. The CDR3 DNA reads TGTGCCAGCAGCCAAGTGCAGGCCAGTTCCCCCTACGAGCAGTACTTC.

This chain links TRBV12-3 or TRBV12-4 with TRBJ2-7; 8 bases fit TRBD2. The end of the DNA aligns better with TRBJ2-5, so the J call may be wrong. The CDR3 runs 14 residues. In DNA form, the CDR3 reads TGTGCCAGCAGTCCCAGGACTAGCTTGGCGACCCAGTACTTC. Its translation is CASSPRTSLATQYF.

The chain recombines TRBV3-1 with TRBJ2-5; D is unclear. Germline V CDR1 and CDR2: LGHDT, YNNKEL (reference sequence). Trimming cost V 1 base and J 4 bases, with 13 bases left between them. The CDR3 spans 15 residues. In DNA form, the CDR3 reads TGTGCCAGCAGCCAAGGTGGTAGCACGACAGAGACCCAGTACTTC. The encoded protein is CASSQGGSTTETQYF.

V usage is TRBV6-2 or TRBV6-3 and J usage is TRBJ2-1, with 13 bases lining up with TRBD2. The germline V gene encodes CDR1 MNHEY and CDR2 SVGEGT. The CDR3 spans 15 residues. The J segment lost 3 bases and the V segment lost 8 bases, leaving 4 bases of the junction unmatched. The CDR3 sequence is CASGLAGVDYNEQFF. Written as DNA, the CDR3 is TGTGCCAGCGGACTAGCGGGGGTTGACTACAATGAGCAGTTCTTC.

The chain has TRBV30 and TRBJ2-1, with 9 bases that match TRBD2. V was clipped by 5 bases and J by 7 bases; unmatched bases: 12. Germline V gene lookup returns CDR1 GTSNPN and CDR2 SVGIG (reference sequence). The CDR3 is 15 amino acids. The CDR3 protein is CAWDSTSGLTNEQFF. The CDR3 nucleotides are TGTGCCTGGGACTCGACTAGCGGTTTAACTAATGAGCAGTTCTTC. The full variable domain, completed using reference TRBV30 and TRBJ2-1, is SQTIHQWPATLVQPVGSPLSLECTVEGTSNPNLYWYRQAAGRGLQLLFYSVGIGQISSEVPQNLSASRPQDRQFILSSKKLLLSDSGFYLCAWDSTSGLTNEQFFGPGTRLTVL.

This chain links TRBV5-1 with TRBJ2-3; 14 bases are a match to TRBD2. The CDR3 covers 17 residues. The germline V gene has CDR1 SGHRS and CDR2 YFSETQ. With 4 bases clipped from V and 4 bases from J, the junction kept 8 bases outside the gene matches. The chain's CDR3 is CASSPGTSGSFPDTQYF. CDR3 nucleotides: TGCGCCAGCAGCCCTGGGACTAGCGGGAGTTTCCCAGATACGCAGTATTTT.

The chain uses TRBV7-6 and TRBJ1-2; a possible D gene is TRBD1 (5 bases). CDR3 length: 15 residues. V lost 5 bases and J lost 4, with 17 bases in between. Germline-derived CDR1 and CDR2 are SGHVS and FNYEAQ. Written as DNA, the CDR3 is TGTGCCAGCAGCCTTGGGAAAGGTGGGACCTATGGCTACACCTTC. Protein sequence: CASSLGKGGTYGYTF.

The rearrangement joins TRBV12-3 or TRBV12-4 to TRBJ2-7; TRBD2 might be the D (6 bases). V was clipped by 6 bases and J by 0 bases, with 27 bases between them. The CDR3 sequence is 19 residues long. CDR3 DNA: TGTGCCAGCAGCCCTAGCCTCCCCGGTTCGGCGGGAATCTCCTACGAGCAGTACTTC. Translation gives CASSPSLPGSAGISYEQYF.

This clonotype was counted between two and nine times. This sequence joins TRBV24-1 and TRBJ2-2; D is perhaps TRBD2 (6 bases). The length of the CDR3 is 15 residues. Trimming stripped 5 bases from V and 0 bases from J, with 9 bases between. The V gene's germline CDR1 is KGHDR and CDR2 SFDVKD. In DNA, the CDR3 is TGTGCCACCAGTGGAGCGGGCTCGAACACCGGGGAGCTGTTTTTT. Translating it yields CATSGAGSNTGELFF.

The chain joins TRBV12-3 or TRBV12-4 to TRBJ1-1; D ambiguous. There are 13 residues in the CDR3. V was shortened by 8 bases and J by 1 base, with 11 bases between the two germline ends. CDR3 region: CASRGNRNTEAFF. CDR3 DNA: TGTGCCAGCCGCGGGAACAGGAACACTGAAGCTTTCTTT.

The chain has TRBV4-1 and TRBJ2-7; D possibly matches TRBD1 or TRBD2 (5 bases each). CDR1 is MGHRA and CDR2 is YSYEKL in the germline V gene. The CDR3 is 15 amino acids. V lost 2 bases to trimming and J lost 2 bases, with 13 bases between them. In nucleotides, the CDR3 is TGCGCCAGCAGCCAAAAGGAGGCAGGGACCTACGAGCAGTACTTC. This translates into CASSQKEAGTYEQYF.

There are a few counts of this clonotype. V is TRBV27 and J is TRBJ2-3; D unclear. Deletions cut 1 base from V and 0 bases from J, with 17 bases between. The CDR3 length is 18 residues. The germline V gene encodes CDR1 MNHEY and CDR2 SMNVEV (reference sequence). The CDR3 DNA sequence: TGTGCCAGCAGTTTATACGGACCGAGAACAATCAGCACAGATACGCAGTATTTT. Translating gives CASSLYGPRTISTDTQYF.

The chain joins TRBV12-3 or TRBV12-4 to TRBJ2-5, with D maybe TRBD2 (5 bases). The J call may be mistaken, given a closer DNA end match to TRBJ2-7. The CDR3 is 14 residues long. The CDR3 sequence: CASSRTSGKYEQYF. DNA of the CDR3: TGTGCCAGCAGCCGAACATCGGGAAAATACGAGCAGTACTTC.

In this sample, this clonotype turned up a few times. The V and J genes are TRBV6-1 and TRBJ2-1; TRBD2 matches at 10 bases. Germline lookup yields CDR1 MNHNS and CDR2 SASEGT. The CDR3 is made up of 17 amino acids. With V trimmed by 5 bases and J by 7 bases, 14 bases remained unmatched. The CDR3 is CASSLWASGSSSNEQFF. The CDR3 DNA reads as TGTGCCAGCAGTCTGTGGGCTAGCGGGAGCTCGTCGAATGAGCAGTTCTTC.

J is TRBJ2-3 and V is TRBV20-1; 8 nucleotides align to TRBD1. This CDR3 contains 13 residues. The germline gives CDR1 DFQATT, CDR2 SNEGSKA (reference sequence). After removal of 4 bases from V and 5 bases from J, the junction contained 5 bases not matched to a gene. The CDR3 region is CSATTGAEDTQYF. The CDR3 DNA reads TGCAGTGCTACGACAGGGGCGGAAGATACGCAGTATTTT.

This chain joins TRBV6-5 and TRBJ1-1; D uncertain. CDR1 MNHEY and CDR2 SVGAGI come from the germline V gene. V was trimmed by 7 bases and J by 3 bases, leaving 12 bases between them. The CDR3 is made up of 13 amino acids. In DNA, the CDR3 is TGTGCCAGCACCAGAGGTGGGGACACTGAAGCTTTCTTT. Translation: CASTRGGDTEAFF.

The chain carries TRBV4-2 and TRBJ2-4; D unresolved. Germline loops: CDR1 LGHNA, CDR2 YNFKEQ. Trimming pared 0 bases from V and 6 bases from J, leaving 9 bases between. This CDR3 has 14 amino acids. The CDR3 nucleotides read TGTGCCAGCAGCCAAGAGGACGATGGAAACATTCAGTACTTC. As protein: CASSQEDDGNIQYF.

J is TRBJ2-4 and V is TRBV20-1, with TRBD2 identical over 8 bases. The J call is uncertain, as TRBJ2-7 better fits the DNA end. The length of the CDR3 is 16 residues. The germline V gene encodes CDR1 DFQATT and CDR2 SNEGSKA (reference sequence). The CDR3 sequence is CSARGLLAGLTYEQYF. The CDR3 DNA is TGCAGTGCTAGAGGTCTCCTAGCGGGTCTAACCTACGAGCAGTACTTC.

The chain links TRBV7-2 to TRBJ1-5, with 7 positions matching TRBD1. Germline-derived CDR1 and CDR2 are SGHTA and FQGNSA. The junction had 3 bases not matched to a gene; V was cut back by 1 base and J by 0 bases. The CDR3 spans 16 residues. CDR3: CASSLVGTDSNQPQHF. CDR3 bases: TGTGCCAGCAGCTTAGTAGGGACAGATAGCAATCAGCCCCAGCATTTT.

The gene calls are TRBV28 and TRBJ2-4; tentatively, D is TRBD1 (5 bases). Germline V gene data show CDR1 as MDHEN and CDR2 as SYDVKM. Trimming stripped 1 base from V and 7 bases from J, with 26 bases between. This CDR3 is 19 amino acids long. This CDR3 reads CASSLFTGQSDPLWNIQYF. Written as DNA, the CDR3 is TGTGCCAGCAGTTTATTTACAGGCCAGAGCGATCCGTTATGGAACATTCAGTACTTC. Filled out from reference TRBV28 and TRBJ2-4, the complete variable domain reads DVKVTQSSRYLVKRTGEKVFLECVQDMDHENMFWYRQDPGLGLRLIYFSYDVKMKEKGDIPEGYSVSREKKERFSLILESASTNQTSMYLCASSLFTGQSDPLWNIQYFGAGTRLSVL.

This clonotype was observed many times. The chain has TRBV28 and TRBJ2-1, with D uncertain. The CDR3 length is 13 residues. Trimming pared 4 bases from V and 0 bases from J, leaving 4 bases between. Germline assignment: CDR1 MDHEN and CDR2 SYDVKM. The CDR3 loop reads CASSSLSYNEQFF. CDR3 coding DNA: TGTGCCAGCAGTTCTCTCTCCTACAATGAGCAGTTCTTC. Full variable domain (missing parts from reference TRBV28 and TRBJ2-1): DVKVTQSSRYLVKRTGEKVFLECVQDMDHENMFWYRQDPGLGLRLIYFSYDVKMKEKGDIPEGYSVSREKKERFSLILESASTNQTSMYLCASSSLSYNEQFFGPGTRLTVL.

The rearrangement links TRBV18 to TRBJ1-2, with D unresolved. Germline V gives CDR1 KGHSH, CDR2 LQKENI. Trimming shortened V by 1 base and J by 7 bases, and 13 bases separated the two germline ends. The CDR3 is made up of 14 amino acids. CDR3 loop: CASSPRKVFTGYTF. CDR3 coding DNA: TGTGCCAGCTCACCACGGAAAGTTTTCACTGGCTACACCTTC. Filled out from reference TRBV18 and TRBJ1-2, the complete variable domain reads NAGVMQNPRHLVRRRGQEARLRCSPMKGHSHVYWYRQLPEEGLKFMVYLQKENIIDESGMPKERFSAEFPKEGPSILRIQQVVRGDSAAYFCASSPRKVFTGYTFGSGTRLTVV.

The rearrangement joins TRBV30 to TRBJ2-5; 8 bases line up with TRBD1. Gene TRBJ2-1 matches the end of the DNA better, so the J call may be wrong. Germline CDR1 GTSNPN, CDR2 SVGIG (reference sequence). CDR3 length: 15 residues. The CDR3 DNA reads TGTGCCTGGAGTGCGGGACAGGAGTTCCAAGAGACCCAGTTCTTC. This sequence encodes CAWSAGQEFQETQFF.

The chain recombines TRBV7-9 with TRBJ2-7, with D possibly being TRBD2 (6 bases). From germline, CDR1 is SEHNR and CDR2 FQNEAQ (reference sequence). Trimming shortened V by 2 bases and J by 0 bases, and 14 bases separated the two germline ends. The length of the CDR3 is 16 residues. CDR3 nucleotide sequence: TGTGCCAGCAGCTTAATGGCGGGGTCTAGCTCCTACGAGCAGTACTTC. Its translation: CASSLMAGSSSYEQYF.

The chain uses TRBV7-2 and TRBJ1-5; D is perhaps TRBD1 (5 bases). CDR1 and CDR2 from the germline V gene are SGHTA and FQGNSA. The CDR3 sequence is 13 residues long. Trimming took 3 bases from V and 6 from J, leaving 9 bases between them. The CDR3 bases are TGTGCCAGCAGCTTTATGGGGACTCAGCCCCAGCATTTT. Its translation: CASSFMGTQPQHF. Complete variable domain (other parts from reference TRBV7-2 and TRBJ1-5): GAGVSQSPSNKVTEKGKDVELRCDPISGHTALYWYRQSLGQGLEFLIYFQGNSAPDKSGLPSDRFSAERTGGSVSTLTIQRTQQEDSAVYLCASSFMGTQPQHFGDGTRLSIL.

This chain connects TRBV7-3 to TRBJ2-2, with 7 bases identical to TRBD2. The CDR3 length is 17 residues. Trimming took 1 base from V and 1 from J; bases not matched to a gene: 6. In germline, CDR1 is SGHTA, CDR2 FQGTGA. CDR3 residues: CASSLKALAENTGELFF. The CDR3 coding sequence is TGTGCCAGCAGCTTAAAGGCTCTAGCGGAGAACACCGGGGAGCTGTTTTTT.

This clonotype was seen many times. The V and J genes are TRBV29-1 and TRBJ2-4; 8 bases match TRBD2. The CDR3 contains 15 residues. J gave up 1 base and V 7 bases, and 9 bases lay outside the gene matches. Germline V gene sequence: CDR1 SQVTM, CDR2 ANQGSEA. CDR3 in amino acids: CSAGRTGGAKNIQYF. CDR3 sequence (DNA): TGCAGCGCCGGACGGACGGGAGGGGCCAAAAACATTCAGTACTTC.